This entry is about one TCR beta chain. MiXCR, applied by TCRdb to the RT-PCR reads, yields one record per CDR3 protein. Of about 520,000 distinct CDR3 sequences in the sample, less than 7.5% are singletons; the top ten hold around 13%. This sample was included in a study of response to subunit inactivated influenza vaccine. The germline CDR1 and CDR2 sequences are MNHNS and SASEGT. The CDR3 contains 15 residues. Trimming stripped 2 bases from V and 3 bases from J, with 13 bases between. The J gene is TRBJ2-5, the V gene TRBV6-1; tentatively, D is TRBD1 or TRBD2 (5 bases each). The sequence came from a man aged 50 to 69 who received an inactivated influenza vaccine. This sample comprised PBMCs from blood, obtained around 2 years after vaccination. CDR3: CASSEMGRREETQYF. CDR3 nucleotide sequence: TGTGCCAGCAGTGAAATGGGACGTAGGGAAGAGACCCAGTACTTC.